This TCR beta chain was observed in a study of shared clonotypes between healthy human individuals. With respect to this clone: Its antigen is not identified.

For sorted subsets, about 190 ng DNA per replicate equaled about 30,000 T cell genomes. Libraries were prepared by immunoSEQ multiplex PCR; TCRdb keeps only in-frame clonotypes and omits some of them. The sample has 2 million to 2.5 million clones; roughly 93% are singletons. General study findings and limits: Only blood was sampled, and tissue TCR repertoires likely differ from blood ones. Investigators expected sequencing depth to affect clonotype sharing among donors.

Germline loops: CDR1 LGHNT, CDR2 FRNRAP. This CDR3 comprises 14 residues. With 5 bases removed from V and 7 bases from J, the gap between germline ends came to 15 bases. CD4+ cells yielded CD45RA+ naive and CD45RA-negative memory subsets. The rearrangement uses TRBV12-5 and TRBJ1-5, with D possibly being TRBD1 (5 bases). Material: naive CD4+ T cells from PBMCs. Subset of the sample: CD45RA+ positively selected. The TCR sequence derives from a man in his late teens or twenties in good health. Some clones in this sample may be carry-over from other donors' samples. The DNA of the CDR3 is TGTGCTAGTGGTACCGGGGAACGGGGGCAGCCCCAGCATTTT. Its protein is CASGTGERGQPQHF.